Below are 25 T cell receptor beta chains sequenced from a single sample in a study of radiation and T cells in renal cell carcinoma. Described time point: blood 4 weeks post-SBRT, at nephrectomy. Treatment of the sample: 15 Gy SBRT to primary tumor, nephrectomy 4 weeks later. Profiling relied on immunoSEQ multiplex PCR, and the TCRdb table lists in-frame clones only, not all of them. Among 150,000 to 200,000 clones listed, about 85% were seen once. Sequencing was performed on blood, taken from a patient whose treatment included radiotherapy and nephrectomy. All receptors come from a woman aged 45-65 years with renal cell carcinoma.

The chain links TRBV28 to TRBJ1-2; 9 positions match TRBD1. Trimming at V came to 6 bases and at J to 13 bases, leaving 9 bases not matched to a gene. Looked up from germline, CDR1 is MDHEN and CDR2 is SYDVKM. This CDR3 comprises 12 residues. CDR3 bases: TGTGCCAGCAGACTTTACAGGGGGCCATGCACCTTC. The encoded protein is CASRLYRGPCTF.

V and J are TRBV6-5 and TRBJ2-7, with D perhaps TRBD2 (6 bases). Deletions cut 6 bases from V and 4 bases from J, with 10 bases between. Looked up from germline, CDR1 is MNHEY and CDR2 is SVGAGI. The CDR3 consists of 12 residues. Written as DNA, the CDR3 is TGTGCCAGCAGCACTAGCTCGTACGAGCAGTACTTC. This translates into CASSTSSYEQYF.

The gene calls are TRBV6-1 and TRBJ1-2; D is perhaps TRBD1 (5 bases). Germline CDR1 MNHNS, CDR2 SASEGT. Trimming pared 6 bases from V and 1 base from J, leaving 12 bases between. The CDR3 is 14 amino acids. CDR3 coding DNA: TGTGCCAGCAGATTGACACAGGTTAACTATGGCTACACCTTC. Amino acids: CASRLTQVNYGYTF.

This chain links TRBV2 with TRBJ1-5; 9 bases are shared with TRBD1. Germline V gene data show CDR1 as SNHLY and CDR2 as FYNNEI. CDR3 length: 14 amino acids. Losses at the gene ends were 7 bases for V and 7 bases for J; bases not matched to a gene: 8. CDR3: CASKKTGGGQPQHF. The CDR3 DNA reads as TGTGCCAGCAAGAAGACAGGGGGAGGGCAGCCCCAGCATTTT. The variable domain in full, completed from reference TRBV2 and TRBJ1-5, reads EPEVTQTPSHQVTQMGQEVILRCVPISNHLYFYWYRQILGQKVEFLVSFYNNEISEKSEIFDDQFSVERPDGSNFTLKIRSTKLEDSAMYFCASKKTGGGQPQHFGDGTRLSIL.

The genes are TRBV18 and TRBJ2-2; possibly TRBD1 for D (5 bases). The CDR3 is 15 residues long. V was shortened by 3 bases and J by 1 base, with 9 bases between the two germline ends. Germline CDR1 KGHSH, CDR2 LQKENI. For the CDR3, the DNA is TGTGCCAGCTCACCTGACAGCCTGAACACCGGGGAGCTGTTTTTT. It translates to CASSPDSLNTGELFF. The complete variable domain, with remaining parts taken from reference TRBV18 and TRBJ2-2, reads NAGVMQNPRHLVRRRGQEARLRCSPMKGHSHVYWYRQLPEEGLKFMVYLQKENIIDESGMPKERFSAEFPKEGPSILRIQQVVRGDSAAYFCASSPDSLNTGELFFGEGSRLTVL.

V is TRBV6-5 and J is TRBJ1-3, with a weak D call TRBD1 (6 bases). This CDR3 has 15 amino acids. Between the trimmed V and J ends, which lost 5 bases and 4 bases, there was a span of 15 bases. Germline V gene data show CDR1 as MNHEY and CDR2 as SVGAGI. For the CDR3, the DNA is TGTGCCAGCAGTACTGGACAGTTTTCCGGAAACACCATATATTTT. Translation: CASSTGQFSGNTIYF.

This rearrangement joins TRBV18 to TRBJ1-2; D call uncertain. This CDR3 spans 14 amino acids. Trimming left V 2 bases short and J 5 bases short, with 12 bases between. CDR1 is KGHSH, CDR2 LQKENI, per germline. CDR3 nucleotides: TGTGCCAGCTCACCAGAACAGACGGTTTATGGCTACACCTTC. Translating gives CASSPEQTVYGYTF. Together with reference TRBV18 and TRBJ1-2, the CDR3 gives the full variable domain: NAGVMQNPRHLVRRRGQEARLRCSPMKGHSHVYWYRQLPEEGLKFMVYLQKENIIDESGMPKERFSAEFPKEGPSILRIQQVVRGDSAAYFCASSPEQTVYGYTFGSGTRLTVV.

The V gene is TRBV30, the J gene TRBJ1-4, with TRBD1 as a possible D gene (5 bases). Trimming took off 4 bases at V and 8 bases at J, with 11 bases between the two ends. The CDR3 runs 12 residues. Germline loops: CDR1 GTSNPN, CDR2 SVGIG (reference sequence). The DNA of the CDR3 is TGTGCCTGGAACTCCGGGGGAGAAAAACTGTTTTTT. It yields the protein CAWNSGGEKLFF.

This clone was observed once. The chain links TRBV11-2 to TRBJ1-4; D is undetermined. V gave up 5 bases and J gave up 5 bases, with 15 bases separating them. The germline V gene has CDR1 SGHAT and CDR2 FQNNGV. The CDR3 runs 15 residues. DNA of the CDR3: TGTGCCAGCAGCCCCCGGCGGCAGAGGAATGAAAAACTGTTTTTT. It is translated as CASSPRRQRNEKLFF.

The chain links TRBV15 to TRBJ1-2; the match to TRBD1 covers 11 bases. Per the germline V gene, CDR1 is LNHNV and CDR2 is YYDKDF (reference sequence). V lost 1 base and J lost 1; bases outside the gene matches: 11. The CDR3 has 19 residues. The CDR3, as DNA: TGTGCCACCAGCAGAGGGGGCGGGACAGGGGGGTTTGATAACTATGGCTACACCTTC. Its protein is CATSRGGGTGGFDNYGYTF.

The chain combines TRBV6-6 with TRBJ2-7; 9 bases line up with TRBD1. The CDR3 loop spans 15 amino acids. Germline lookup yields CDR1 MNHNY and CDR2 SVGAGI (reference sequence). The J segment lost 3 bases and the V segment lost 2 bases, leaving 5 bases of the junction unmatched. The CDR3 DNA sequence: TGTGCCAGCAGTTACCCGGGACAGGGAGTCTACGAGCAGTACTTC. It yields the protein CASSYPGQGVYEQYF.

This chain uses TRBV5-4 with TRBJ2-7, with D unclear. There are 14 residues in the CDR3. Germline loops: CDR1 SGHNT, CDR2 YYREEE (reference sequence). Trimming removed 4 bases from V and 2 bases from J, with 13 bases in between. The chain's CDR3 is CASSTPTHPYEQYF. The CDR3 coding sequence is TGTGCCAGCAGCACACCGACTCATCCCTACGAGCAGTACTTC.

The chain links TRBV18 to TRBJ1-2, with D uncertain. Trimming left V 1 base short and J 6 bases short, with 18 bases between. CDR3 length: 16 amino acids. Germline CDR1 is KGHSH and CDR2 is LQKENI. DNA for the CDR3: TGTGCCAGCTCACCACGGTCCGCGGAAGACGGGGATGGCTACACCTTC. It yields the protein CASSPRSAEDGDGYTF.

As to this clone: Different DNA sequences within this sample yield the same CDR3. The chain carries TRBV7-6 and TRBJ2-3; no definite D call. V gave up 1 base and J gave up 1 base, with 3 bases separating them. This CDR3 is 13 amino acids long. CDR1 is SGHVS and CDR2 is FNYEAQ in the germline V gene. Here the CDR3 DNA reads TGTGCCAGCAGCTTAGTCGGCACAGATACGCAGTATTTT. It specifies CASSLVGTDTQYF. Full variable domain (rest looked up from reference TRBV7-6 and TRBJ2-3): GAGVSQSPRYKVTKRGQDVALRCDPISGHVSLYWYRQALGQGPEFLTYFNYEAQQDKSGLPNDRFSAERPEGSISTLTIQRTEQRDSAMYRCASSLVGTDTQYFGPGTRLTVL.

The J gene is TRBJ1-1, the V gene TRBV19; TRBD1 agrees at 7 bases. The germline V gene encodes CDR1 LNHDA and CDR2 SQIVND (reference sequence). V shed 4 bases, J shed 3 bases, and the junction held 8 bases outside the gene matches. This CDR3 has 15 residues. This CDR3 reads CASSTDRAHDTEAFF. DNA of the CDR3: TGTGCCAGTAGTACCGACAGGGCCCACGACACTGAAGCTTTCTTT.

CDR3 DNA: TGCGCCAGCAGCCAAGTTGGGGAGGGCGGGGAGCTGTTTTTT. Residues: CASSQVGEGGELFF. V gene TRBV4-3 combines with J gene TRBJ2-2; 7 bases are a match to TRBD2. V shed 1 base, J shed 7 bases, and the junction held 3 bases outside the gene matches. CDR1 LGHNA and CDR2 YSLEER come from the germline V gene. The CDR3 length is 14 residues.

J is TRBJ2-1 and V is TRBV2; D possibly corresponds to TRBD2 (5 bases). V shed 4 bases and J shed 7 bases, with 14 bases lying between them. Germline V CDR1 and CDR2: SNHLY, FYNNEI. CDR3 length: 14 residues. This CDR3 reads CASSALVGVNEQFF. As DNA, the CDR3 is TGTGCCAGCAGTGCCCTGGTCGGGGTAAATGAGCAGTTCTTC.

The chain carries TRBV7-2 and TRBJ2-2; D might be TRBD1 (6 bases). Germline CDR1 reads SGHTA; CDR2 reads FQGNSA. This CDR3 comprises 13 residues. V dropped 5 bases and J dropped 9 bases, with 13 bases sitting between them. CDR3 region: CASSEQWGRELFF. The CDR3 region has the DNA TGTGCCAGCAGCGAGCAATGGGGGCGGGAGCTGTTTTTT. Full variable domain (rest looked up from reference TRBV7-2 and TRBJ2-2): GAGVSQSPSNKVTEKGKDVELRCDPISGHTALYWYRQSLGQGLEFLIYFQGNSAPDKSGLPSDRFSAERTGGSVSTLTIQRTQQEDSAVYLCASSEQWGRELFFGEGSRLTVL.

The CDR3 reads CASGSYSPQTTQYF. The CDR3 region has the DNA TGTGCCAGTGGGAGTTACTCCCCTCAGACTACGCAGTATTTT. The rearrangement uses TRBV19 and TRBJ2-3; D is perhaps TRBD2 (5 bases). This CDR3 contains 14 residues. V lost 8 bases, J lost 8 bases, and 20 bases lay in between. CDR1 LNHDA and CDR2 SQIVND come from the germline V gene (reference sequence).

V gene TRBV30 combines with J gene TRBJ1-4; the match to TRBD1 covers 8 bases. Trimming cost V 2 bases and J 8 bases; bases outside gene matches: 10. This CDR3 comprises 15 residues. In germline, CDR1 is GTSNPN, CDR2 SVGIG (reference sequence). CDR3 sequence reads: CAWSSRGRIFEKLFF. In nucleotides, the CDR3 is TGTGCCTGGAGTTCCAGGGGGCGGATTTTCGAAAAACTGTTTTTT.

This clone was picked up a small number of times. This chain connects TRBV19 to TRBJ2-6; D is unresolved. V lost 4 bases, J lost 0 bases, and 13 bases lay in between. Per germline, CDR1 LNHDA and CDR2 SQIVND (reference sequence). The CDR3 spans 17 residues. CDR3 in DNA: TGTGCCAGTAGTAGCGAAGGACGGCCCTCTGGGGCCAACGTCCTGACTTTC. Residues: CASSSEGRPSGANVLTF.

The chain joins TRBV18 to TRBJ1-1, with 7 bases that match TRBD1. Germline assignment: CDR1 KGHSH and CDR2 LQKENI. There are 15 residues in the CDR3. The V gene end was trimmed by 4 bases and the J gene end by 3 bases; junction bases not matched to a gene: 8. CDR3 in DNA: TGTGCCAGCTCACGAACACAGGGGAGGGACACTGAAGCTTTCTTT. Protein: CASSRTQGRDTEAFF.

The chain couples TRBV10-3 to TRBJ2-1; no clear D gene. CDR1 ENHRY and CDR2 SYGVKD come from the germline V gene. This CDR3 contains 16 residues. Trimming removed 0 bases from V and 4 bases from J, with 13 bases in between. The CDR3 loop reads CAISESTALGYNEQFF. The CDR3 coding sequence is TGTGCCATCAGTGAGTCGACTGCCCTCGGTTACAATGAGCAGTTCTTC.

This clone was recorded once. The chain combines TRBV13 with TRBJ2-5; 7 nucleotides match TRBD1. The trim removed 5 bases at V and 3 bases at J, leaving 9 bases unmatched. Germline CDR1 PRHDT, CDR2 FYEKMQ (reference sequence). This CDR3 is built from 15 residues. The CDR3 sequence: CASSQFRQGEETQYF. As DNA, the CDR3 is TGTGCCAGCAGCCAATTTCGACAGGGCGAAGAGACCCAGTACTTC.

The chain uses TRBV18 and TRBJ1-2; a weak D match, TRBD1 (6 bases). V lost 2 bases, J lost 5 bases, and 12 bases lay in between. Germline CDR1 KGHSH, CDR2 LQKENI. The CDR3 has 14 amino acids. In DNA form, the CDR3 reads TGTGCCAGCTCACCAGGCGAGGGGGAATATGGCTACACCTTC. Its protein is CASSPGEGEYGYTF.